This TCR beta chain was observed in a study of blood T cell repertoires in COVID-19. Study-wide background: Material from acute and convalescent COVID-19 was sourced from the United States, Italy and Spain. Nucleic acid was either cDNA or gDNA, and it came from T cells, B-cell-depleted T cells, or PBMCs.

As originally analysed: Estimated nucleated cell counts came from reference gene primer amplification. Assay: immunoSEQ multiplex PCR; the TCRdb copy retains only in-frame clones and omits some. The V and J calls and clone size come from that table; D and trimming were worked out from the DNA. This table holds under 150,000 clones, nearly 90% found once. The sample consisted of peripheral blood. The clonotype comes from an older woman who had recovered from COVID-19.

The DNA for the CDR3 is TGTGCCAGCTCACCGCAGGGACTGCCGAACACTGAAGCTTTCTTT. Protein product: CASSPQGLPNTEAFF. The J gene is TRBJ1-1, the V gene TRBV18, with a tentative D call TRBD1 (5 bases). The CDR3 has 15 amino acids. Trimming cost V 3 bases and J 1 base, with 12 bases left between them. CDR1 is KGHSH, CDR2 LQKENI, per germline.